This T cell receptor beta chain was identified in a study of response to subunit inactivated influenza vaccine. Of note for this clonotype: The antigen remains undetermined.

TCRdb independently ran MiXCR on the RT-PCR reads; one entry per CDR3 protein. The table lists just over 300,000 distinct CDR3 sequences, around 20% of them singletons, with about 9.4% in the top ten. Whole-study results and caveats: It was the authors' suggestion that each seasonal influenza vaccination recruits few new T cells.

The source is a man in his fifties or sixties who received an inactivated influenza vaccine. Sequenced material: PBMCs from blood, taken approximately 20 months after vaccination.

The CDR3 DNA reads as TGTGCCAGCAGACTGAATTCGCAGGGCCTCTATTCACCCCTCCACTTT. Translating gives CASRLNSQGLYSPLHF. The chain combines TRBV27 with TRBJ1-6, with a possible D match to TRBD1 (5 bases). Germline loops: CDR1 MNHEY, CDR2 SMNVEV (reference sequence). The ends were cut back, 6 bases at V and 8 bases at J, with 20 bases in the middle. This CDR3 comprises 16 residues.